These T cell receptor beta chains were read from a single sample in a study of vaccination and CD4 T cells after COVID-19. TCRdb ran MiXCR on the PCR reads and lists one entry per CDR3 protein. The table records just over 15,000 distinct CDR3 sequences, approximately 42% of them present only once. Their antigen targets remain unknown. Material: cultured CD4+ T cells from blood. These receptors were taken from a human donor with COVID-19. Each CDR3 is given with its conserved first and last residue. D genes are given only for firm matches. The size of a clone is reported for some rows only, either as once, few or many, or as a class for expanded clones.

v_gene,len,abundance,j_gene,d_gene,CDR3aa,CDR3nt
TRBV5-4,16,-,TRBJ2-3,-,CASSSSGSGYTDTQYF,TGTGCCAGCAGCTCCTCGGGTAGCGGTTACACAGATACGCAGTATTTT
TRBV6-2/TRBV6-3,13,-,TRBJ2-3,TRBD1,CASRPDREDTQYF,TGTGCCAGCAGACCCGACAGGGAAGATACGCAGTATTTT
TRBV20-1,13,-,TRBJ2-7,-,CSARAGTSYEQYF,TGCAGTGCTAGAGCCGGGACTTCGTACGAGCAGTACTTC
TRBV7-9,13,few,TRBJ2-5,-,CASSWVARETQYF,TGTGCCAGCAGCTGGGTTGCCCGGGAGACCCAGTACTTC
TRBV7-8,14,-,TRBJ2-1,-,CASTLRDGYNEQFF,TGTGCCAGCACCCTAAGGGACGGATACAATGAGCAGTTCTTC
TRBV7-2,19,-,TRBJ2-2,TRBD2,CASSLVGLAGAPNTGELFF,TGTGCCAGCAGCTTAGTGGGACTAGCGGGGGCTCCGAACACCGGGGAGCTGTTTTTT
TRBV12-3/TRBV12-4,17,-,TRBJ1-2,-,CASSPSARGLANYGYTF,TGTGCCAGCAGCCCCTCCGCCAGGGGACTGGCTAACTATGGCTACACCTTC
TRBV19,13,-,TRBJ1-1,TRBD1,CATSIAGGLGAFF,TGTGCCACCAGTATCGCAGGGGGCCTAGGAGCTTTCTTT
TRBV6-1,12,few,TRBJ2-7,-,CASSQTENEQYF,TGTGCCAGCAGCCAAACAGAGAACGAGCAGTACTTC
TRBV11-1,16,-,TRBJ1-3,-,CASSFLARGGGNTIYF,TGTGCCAGCAGCTTTTTGGCTCGCGGAGGGGGAAACACCATATATTTT
TRBV6-1,15,few,TRBJ1-2,-,CASRTRAGTYYGYTF,TGTGCCAGCAGGACCCGGGCAGGGACGTACTATGGCTACACCTTC
TRBV20-1,14,-,TRBJ2-2,TRBD2,CSAARGANTGELFF,TGCAGTGCAGCACGGGGGGCGAACACCGGGGAGCTGTTTTTT
TRBV7-9,14,-,TRBJ1-2,-,CASSTPGGFWGYTF,TGTGCCAGCAGCACCCCCGGGGGGTTTTGGGGCTACACCTTC
TRBV7-9,21,-,TRBJ1-5,TRBD1,CASSLYGLGGQLIQLNQPQHF,TGTGCCAGCAGCTTATATGGGCTGGGGGGACAGCTAATTCAATTGAATCAGCCCCAGCATTTT
TRBV7-8,14,few,TRBJ1-5,-,CASSRDRGYEPQHF,TGTGCCAGCAGCCGAGACAGAGGGTACGAGCCCCAGCATTTT
TRBV14,13,-,TRBJ2-5,-,CASSQDFQETQYF,TGTGCCAGCAGCCAAGACTTCCAAGAGACCCAGTACTTC
TRBV20-1,17,-,TRBJ1-5,TRBD1,CSATRSTGGLGNQPQHF,TGCAGTGCCACTAGATCGACAGGGGGGTTGGGCAATCAGCCCCAGCATTTT
TRBV24-1,16,-,TRBJ2-5,TRBD1,CATSDPGQGRGETQYF,TGTGCCACCAGTGACCCCGGACAGGGGAGGGGAGAGACCCAGTACTTC
TRBV21-1,18,-,TRBJ2-3,-,CASSKGTAPSFVADTQYF,TGTGCCAGCAGCAAAGGAACGGCACCGTCCTTTGTTGCAGATACGCAGTATTTT
TRBV12-3/TRBV12-4,15,-,TRBJ2-5,TRBD2,CASRLGTSGQETQYF,TGTGCCAGCAGACTCGGGACTAGCGGACAAGAGACCCAGTACTTC
TRBV20-1,12,few,TRBJ2-5,-,CSAMGHKETQYF,TGCAGTGCTATGGGACACAAAGAGACCCAGTACTTC
TRBV6-1,14,-,TRBJ1-3,-,CASSTRGDGNTIYF,TGTGCCAGCAGCACACGTGGGGACGGAAACACCATATATTTT
TRBV20-1,19,-,TRBJ2-3,TRBD2,CSARPTSGGVRTPTDTQYF,TGCAGTGCCCGACCGACTAGCGGGGGGGTTAGAACCCCCACAGATACGCAGTATTTT
TRBV2,14,-,TRBJ1-1,-,CASSIEILNTEAFF,TGTGCCAGCAGTATAGAGATACTAAACACTGAAGCTTTCTTT
TRBV2,13,-,TRBJ1-5,TRBD1,CASRGTGDQPQHF,TGTGCCAGCAGGGGGACAGGGGATCAGCCCCAGCATTTT
TRBV27,14,few,TRBJ1-2,-,CASSSPNPPYGYTF,TGTGCCAGCAGTTCACCCAATCCCCCTTATGGCTACACCTTC
TRBV5-1,15,-,TRBJ1-2,-,CASSPFPSGSGGYTF,TGCGCCAGCAGCCCCTTTCCGTCAGGATCGGGCGGCTACACCTTC
TRBV19,15,few,TRBJ2-1,TRBD1,CASSIDQDRDRGKFF,TGTGCCAGTAGTATAGACCAAGACCGGGACAGGGGAAAGTTCTTC
TRBV27,17,few,TRBJ2-3,-,CASSFVPQGPSTDTQYF,TGTGCCAGCAGTTTCGTCCCCCAGGGCCCTAGCACAGATACGCAGTATTTT
TRBV29-1,12,few,TRBJ2-3,TRBD1,CSVRQGVDTQYF,TGCAGCGTAAGGCAGGGGGTAGATACGCAGTATTTT
TRBV7-9,16,once,TRBJ2-7,-,CASSSPPQGLPYEQYF,TGTGCCAGCAGCTCCCCGCCTCAGGGGCTTCCCTACGAGCAGTACTTC
TRBV19,14,once,TRBJ2-3,TRBD1,CASSRGQFTDTQYF,TGTGCCAGTAGTAGGGGACAGTTCACAGATACGCAGTATTTT
TRBV9,15,-,TRBJ2-3,-,CASSVAVRGTDTQYF,TGTGCCAGCAGCGTAGCGGTCAGGGGCACAGATACGCAGTATTTT
TRBV4-2,17,few,TRBJ2-7,TRBD2,CASSQAGLAGDSYEQYF,TGTGCCAGCAGCCAAGCCGGACTAGCGGGGGATTCCTACGAGCAGTACTTC
TRBV6-1,12,-,TRBJ1-5,-,CASSVGPQPQHF,TGTGCCAGCAGTGTGGGTCCGCAGCCCCAGCATTTT
TRBV7-2,16,-,TRBJ2-5,TRBD2,CASANLAGAIQETQYF,TGTGCCAGCGCCAACCTAGCGGGGGCGATACAAGAGACCCAGTACTTC
TRBV20-1,15,-,TRBJ1-3,TRBD1,CSPLKAGTGGNTIYF,TGCAGTCCTTTAAAAGCCGGGACAGGGGGAAACACCATATATTTT
TRBV6-5,16,-,TRBJ2-7,TRBD2,CASSSPGLPRSYEQYF,TGTGCCAGCAGTTCCCCGGGACTACCTCGCTCCTACGAGCAGTACTTC
TRBV6-5,15,large,TRBJ2-3,-,CASSYSTAWWGTQYF,TGTGCCAGCAGTTACTCAACCGCTTGGTGGGGGACGCAGTATTTT
TRBV7-9,14,few,TRBJ2-5,-,CASSFRRDWQTQYF,TGTGCCAGCAGCTTCCGCCGGGACTGGCAGACCCAGTACTTC
TRBV27,14,-,TRBJ1-2,-,CASSPPGAGYGYTF,TGTGCCAGCAGTCCGCCAGGGGCAGGCTATGGCTACACCTTC
TRBV12-3/TRBV12-4,12,-,TRBJ2-3,-,CASSPRGNTQYF,TGTGCCAGCAGCCCCCGGGGTAATACGCAGTATTTT
TRBV19,15,-,TRBJ1-4,TRBD1,CASSRTGTGDEKLFF,TGTGCCAGTAGTCGAACCGGGACAGGGGATGAAAAACTGTTTTTT
TRBV6-1,15,-,TRBJ2-3,-,CASSDRVVAVDTQYF,TGTGCCAGCAGTGACAGGGTTGTTGCGGTAGATACGCAGTATTTT
TRBV5-6,14,few,TRBJ1-1,-,CASSLGGKGTEAFF,TGTGCCAGCAGCTTGGGGGGCAAAGGCACTGAAGCTTTCTTT
TRBV10-3,14,-,TRBJ1-2,-,CAISGSGENYGYTF,TGTGCCATCAGTGGTTCAGGGGAGAACTATGGCTACACCTTC
TRBV2,15,-,TRBJ1-2,TRBD1,CASILVAGQGDGYTF,TGTGCCAGCATTCTCGTTGCGGGACAGGGTGACGGCTACACCTTC
TRBV11-3,14,-,TRBJ2-7,-,CASSLVRGPYEQYF,TGTGCCAGCAGCTTAGTCAGGGGCCCCTACGAGCAGTACTTC
TRBV20-1,14,-,TRBJ1-1,TRBD1,CSARTGGRNTEAFF,TGCAGTGCTCGGACAGGGGGCCGGAACACTGAAGCTTTCTTT
TRBV11-3,12,few,TRBJ1-1,-,CASSLRNTEAFF,TGTGCCAGCAGCTTAAGGAACACTGAAGCTTTCTTT
TRBV6-1,13,-,TRBJ1-6,TRBD1,CATWDRGNSPLHF,TGTGCCACCTGGGACAGGGGTAATTCACCCCTCCACTTT
TRBV7-9,13,-,TRBJ2-1,-,CASSQDLAAVQFF,TGTGCCAGCAGCCAAGACTTAGCGGCGGTGCAGTTCTTC
TRBV11-2,14,few,TRBJ1-3,-,CASSGARSGNTIYF,TGTGCCAGCAGCGGGGCCCGCTCTGGAAACACCATATATTTT
TRBV7-2,15,once,TRBJ2-3,-,CASSLIWSNTDTQYF,TGTGCCAGCAGCTTGATTTGGTCTAACACAGATACGCAGTATTTT
TRBV7-8,14,few,TRBJ1-1,TRBD1,CASSLGTGNTEAFF,TGTGCCAGCAGCTTAGGGACAGGGAACACTGAAGCTTTCTTT
TRBV2,16,-,TRBJ2-5,TRBD2,CASSVSGGLAGETQYF,TGTGCCAGCAGTGTGTCTGGAGGACTAGCAGGAGAGACCCAGTACTTC
TRBV7-2,12,few,TRBJ1-6,-,CASSGRSSPLHF,TGTGCCAGCAGTGGGCGAAGTTCACCCCTCCACTTT
TRBV27,12,-,TRBJ2-2,-,CASSPYTGELFF,TGTGCCAGCAGTCCCTACACCGGGGAGCTGTTTTTT
TRBV7-9,15,medium-sized,TRBJ1-4,-,CASSPPGGTNEKLFF,TGTGCCAGCAGCCCCCCCGGGGGCACTAATGAAAAACTGTTTTTT
TRBV6-5,20,-,TRBJ1-6,-,CASSYSKDLAQNSYNSPLHF,TGTGCCAGCAGTTACTCTAAGGACCTAGCTCAAAACTCCTATAATTCACCCCTCCACTTT